This paragraph reports one T cell receptor (beta chain). Its antigen remains unknown. A read error is possible here, since a much larger clone lies one base away. This specimen comes from a study of molecular identifiers for immune sequencing clone quantification. TCRdb re-derived calls from the PCR reads in MiXCR, one entry per CDR3 protein. This sample carries over 600,000 distinct CDR3 sequences, roughly 21% of them seen once, and the ten largest clones take roughly 0.83%. Study-level points and caveats: Amid more than 800,000 naive cells, spiked Jurkat TCR RNA from one cell was reportedly still detectable. Barcodes shared by identical TCR molecules could lead to underestimated sizes of highly expanded clones.

V dropped 3 bases and J dropped 8 bases, with 13 bases sitting between them. The CDR3 contains 14 residues. Germline values: CDR1 KGHDR, CDR2 SFDVKD. Naive CD8 T cells underwent sorting with the CD8+CD4-CCR7+CD45RA+ definition. The V call is TRBV24-1, the J call TRBJ2-1; the D gene is possibly TRBD1 (6 bases). The sequencing sample was made of naive CD8+ T cells from blood, with Jurkat cell RNA spiked in. Subset reported: FACS-sorted CD8+CD4-CCR7+CD45RA+ naive T cells. This sequence was found in a human donor in good health. Some libraries in this study had Jurkat cell RNA spiked in. As DNA, the CDR3 is TGTGCCACCAGTGATGTAGGACAGTGCCATGAGCAGTTCTTC. Translating it yields CATSDVGQCHEQFF.